A single sample is the source of the 26 T cell receptor beta chains below, sequenced in a study of T-cell memory formation after mild COVID-19. Each CDR3 protein is one row after TCRdb ran MiXCR on the 5' RACE reads. The table lists about half a million distinct CDR3 sequences, 15% to 20% of them singletons, with about 12% in the top ten. Sequencing input: PBMCs or a T cell subset sorted from them (not recorded which). These receptors all stem from an adult woman who had mild COVID-19 (a few samples of this study predate the infection). Cell type and time point are not known.

The chain combines TRBV7-8 with TRBJ1-1; D is possibly TRBD1 (5 bases). V dropped 9 bases and J dropped 1 base, with 15 bases sitting between them. The CDR3 is 14 residues long. Germline assignment: CDR1 SGHVS and CDR2 FQNEAQ. The CDR3 DNA reads TGTGCCAGTCTATGGGGCTCGGAGAACACTGAAGCTTTCTTT. Translated: CASLWGSENTEAFF.

The chain couples TRBV6-6 to TRBJ2-5; 9 bases align to TRBD2. The CDR3 length is 20 residues. In germline, CDR1 is MNHNY, CDR2 SVGAGI (reference sequence). Trimming removed 0 bases from V and 5 bases from J; junction bases left unmatched: 19. CDR3: CASSYSLPPLGSGGWETQYF. The CDR3 DNA reads as TGTGCCAGCAGTTACTCACTCCCCCCTTTAGGAAGCGGGGGGTGGGAGACCCAGTACTTC.

The rearrangement uses TRBV7-9 and TRBJ2-3; no clear D. V was trimmed by 0 bases and J by 2 bases, leaving 15 bases between them. CDR1 and CDR2 from the germline V gene are SEHNR and FQNEAQ (reference sequence). CDR3 length: 17 residues. The CDR3 nucleotides are TGTGCCAGCAGCTTAGCGAGGTCGGGCCTCCTCACAGATACGCAGTATTTT. Residues: CASSLARSGLLTDTQYF.

This clonotype has just a few counts. The chain has TRBV3-1 and TRBJ1-1; 7 positions agree with TRBD1. This CDR3 is 13 amino acids long. Germline V gives CDR1 LGHDT, CDR2 YNNKEL (reference sequence). V lost 3 bases to trimming and J lost 6 bases; unmatched junction nucleotides: 4. Here the CDR3 DNA reads TGTGCCAGCAGCCAGGACAGGCCCTCTGAAGCTTTCTTT. Residues: CASSQDRPSEAFF.

This clonotype was seen a few times. The rearrangement joins TRBV3-1 to TRBJ2-5; D ambiguous. V was clipped by 0 bases and J by 7 bases, with 6 bases between them. The CDR3 spans 12 residues. Per germline, CDR1 LGHDT and CDR2 YNNKEL (reference sequence). The CDR3 region has the DNA TGTGCCAGCAGCCAAGACTGGGGGACCCAGTACTTC. It translates to CASSQDWGTQYF.

This chain uses TRBV4-3 with TRBJ1-2; D uncertain. Germline-derived CDR1 and CDR2 are LGHNA and YSLEER. The CDR3 is 13 amino acids. The V end was cut by 0 bases, the J end by 4 bases, with 6 bases between. CDR3 residues: CASSQDSTYGYTF. The CDR3 DNA reads as TGCGCCAGCAGCCAAGATTCGACCTATGGCTACACCTTC.

Here the CDR3 reads CASSPQTSEPYNEQFF. CDR3 in DNA: TGTGCCAGCAGCCCCCAGACTAGCGAACCGTACAATGAGCAGTTCTTC. V and J are TRBV5-4 and TRBJ2-1, with 8 bases fitting TRBD2. The V gene's germline CDR1 is SGHNT and CDR2 YYREEE (reference sequence). V shed 4 bases and J 4 bases; nucleotides not matched to a gene: 10. The length of the CDR3 is 16 residues.

This clonotype was seen only a few times. The rearrangement uses TRBV5-1 and TRBJ1-1; 7 bases are shared with TRBD1. The V and J ends lost 0 bases and 4 bases, in that order; junction bases with no gene match: 6. The CDR3 is 15 residues long. In germline, CDR1 is SGHRS, CDR2 YFSETQ. The CDR3 region is CASSLGTGDVTEAFF. Written as DNA, the CDR3 is TGCGCCAGCAGCTTGGGTACAGGGGATGTCACTGAAGCTTTCTTT.

This clonotype was counted between two and nine times. This chain links TRBV6-5 with TRBJ1-1; D is uncertain. Trimming took off 0 bases at V and 3 bases at J, with 5 bases between the two ends. This CDR3 has 13 residues. The germline CDR1 and CDR2 sequences are MNHEY and SVGAGI. CDR3 sequence (DNA): TGTGCCAGCAGTTACTCGGGGTACACTGAAGCTTTCTTT. This translates into CASSYSGYTEAFF.

This clonotype was seen a handful of times. The V call is TRBV2, the J call TRBJ2-3; 7 nucleotides agree with TRBD1. The V gene end was trimmed by 8 bases and the J gene end by 7 bases; junction bases not matched to a gene: 6. This CDR3 is 12 amino acids long. The V gene's germline CDR1 is SNHLY and CDR2 FYNNEI. The CDR3 spells CASVKGGYTQYF. The CDR3 bases are TGTGCCAGCGTGAAAGGGGGCTATACGCAGTATTTT.

This clonotype was observed a handful of times. V and J are TRBV11-2 and TRBJ1-1; D unresolved. V lost 1 base, J lost 1 base, and 13 bases lay in between. The CDR3 extends over 16 amino acids. Germline CDR1 is SGHAT and CDR2 is FQNNGV. The CDR3 bases are TGTGCCAGCAGCTTAGTCCCGCAGCGGAGGAACACTGAAGCTTTCTTT. Protein sequence: CASSLVPQRRNTEAFF.

CDR3 nucleotides: TGTGCCAGCAGTTTTTCAGGGGCCAACTCAAACACCGGGGAGCTGTTTTTT. The encoded protein is CASSFSGANSNTGELFF. V and J are TRBV27 and TRBJ2-2; TRBD1 is a possible D gene (6 bases). The CDR3 has 17 amino acids. Deletions cut 3 bases from V and 2 bases from J, with 16 bases between. Germline V CDR1 and CDR2: MNHEY, SMNVEV (reference sequence).

This rearrangement joins TRBV4-1 to TRBJ1-1; 8 nucleotides align to TRBD1. The CDR3 length is 16 residues. Germline loops: CDR1 MGHRA, CDR2 YSYEKL. J was trimmed by 1 base and V by 5 bases; bases with no gene match: 9. In DNA, the CDR3 is TGCGCCAGCAGCTTCCCCGCGGGACAGGAGAACACTGAAGCTTTCTTT. Encoded protein: CASSFPAGQENTEAFF.

This clonotype was found a few times. V and J are TRBV7-6 and TRBJ2-1, with 7 nucleotides matching TRBD2. Germline V lookup: CDR1 SGHVS, CDR2 FNYEAQ. This CDR3 is 17 amino acids long. V shed 1 base and J 4 bases; nucleotides not matched to a gene: 10. The CDR3 DNA sequence: TGTGCCAGCAGCTTAGGGACGTGGGGGGGAGAATACAATGAGCAGTTCTTC. Protein: CASSLGTWGGEYNEQFF.

This chain connects TRBV10-3 to TRBJ1-2; D possibly corresponds to TRBD1 (6 bases). Trimming removed 4 bases at V and 2 bases at J, with 11 bases between. CDR1 is ENHRY, CDR2 SYGVKD, per germline. The CDR3 contains 14 residues. This CDR3 reads CAISGQVLNYGYTF. The CDR3 DNA follows: TGTGCCATCAGTGGACAGGTCTTGAACTATGGCTACACCTTC.

The V call is TRBV11-2, the J call TRBJ2-3, with D tentatively TRBD2 (6 bases). CDR1 is SGHAT and CDR2 is FQNNGV in the germline V gene. V was trimmed by 5 bases and J by 0 bases, leaving 12 bases between them. This CDR3 has 15 amino acids. CDR3 DNA: TGTGCCAGCAGCCACGGTGCGGGGAGCACAGATACGCAGTATTTT. It codes for CASSHGAGSTDTQYF.

This clonotype was observed a handful of times. The V call is TRBV7-9, the J call TRBJ2-1, with 8 bases lining up with TRBD1. CDR3 length: 17 residues. CDR1 is SEHNR and CDR2 is FQNEAQ in the germline V gene (reference sequence). V shed 7 bases and J 7 bases; nucleotides not matched to a gene: 18. CDR3: CASTFPLGQGADNEQFF. The CDR3 DNA sequence: TGTGCCAGCACCTTCCCCTTGGGGCAGGGGGCGGATAATGAGCAGTTCTTC.

In its sample, this clonotype was seen a few times. The chain couples TRBV12-3 or TRBV12-4 to TRBJ2-7; possible D gene TRBD2, 7 bases. This CDR3 comprises 14 residues. V shed 5 bases and J shed 4 bases, with 15 bases lying between them. This CDR3 is CASSPEGGGYEQYF. The CDR3 DNA reads TGTGCCAGCAGTCCAGAGGGAGGGGGTTACGAGCAGTACTTC.

This chain links TRBV7-3 with TRBJ1-1, with 9 bases aligning to TRBD1. The CDR3 is 15 amino acids. Trimming removed 5 bases from V and 4 bases from J; junction bases left unmatched: 8. CDR1 is SGHTA and CDR2 is FQGTGA in the germline V gene. The CDR3 reads CASSPSTGGGTEAFF. DNA of the CDR3: TGTGCCAGCAGCCCTTCAACAGGGGGCGGCACTGAAGCTTTCTTT.

The V gene is TRBV3-1, the J gene TRBJ1-2; D remains ambiguous. Trimming left V 4 bases short and J 3 bases short, with 15 bases between. The germline V gene encodes CDR1 LGHDT and CDR2 YNNKEL (reference sequence). The length of the CDR3 is 15 residues. As DNA, the CDR3 is TGTGCCAGCAGCCCGAGTCTCAAAATGGACTATGGCTACACCTTC. Protein sequence: CASSPSLKMDYGYTF.

Only a few counts were recorded for this clonotype. The chain carries TRBV4-2 and TRBJ2-5, with 7 bases aligning to TRBD2. This CDR3 has 16 residues. J was trimmed by 5 bases and V by 1 base; bases with no gene match: 10. Germline CDR1 reads LGHNA; CDR2 reads YNFKEQ. The CDR3 here is CASSQGRERPVETQYF. Here the CDR3 DNA reads TGTGCCAGCAGCCAAGGGCGGGAGCGTCCCGTGGAGACCCAGTACTTC.

The chain couples TRBV19 to TRBJ2-3; D uncertain. Germline V gives CDR1 LNHDA, CDR2 SQIVND (reference sequence). The CDR3 length is 15 residues. V lost 2 bases to trimming and J lost 6 bases, with 15 bases between them. The CDR3 DNA follows: TGTGCCAGTAGTATACGGATTCGCGATTTGGATACGCAGTATTTT. It yields the protein CASSIRIRDLDTQYF.

This clonotype has more than one count but fewer than ten. The rearrangement links TRBV7-8 to TRBJ2-3; 9 positions agree with TRBD1. V lost 5 bases and J lost 0; bases outside the gene matches: 3. This CDR3 region has 15 residues. CDR1 is SGHVS, CDR2 FQNEAQ, per germline. The CDR3 reads CASSRDRASTDTQYF. In DNA, the CDR3 is TGTGCCAGCAGCCGGGACAGGGCTAGCACAGATACGCAGTATTTT.

This clonotype was detected only a few times. The rearrangement links TRBV5-1 to TRBJ1-1, with TRBD1 identical over 9 bases. CDR3 length: 15 residues. V dropped 0 bases and J dropped 5; count of bases not matched to a gene: 5. Germline CDR1 SGHRS, CDR2 YFSETQ. The CDR3 DNA reads as TGCGCCAGCAGCTTGGGGGACAGGGAGAGAACTGAAGCTTTCTTT. This codes for CASSLGDRERTEAFF.

The V call is TRBV6-5, the J call TRBJ2-3, with 8 nucleotides matching TRBD1. This CDR3 region has 15 residues. From germline, CDR1 is MNHEY and CDR2 SVGAGI. V lost 3 bases to trimming and J lost 3 bases; unmatched junction nucleotides: 5. The CDR3 spells CASSYTRTGTDTQYF. The CDR3 DNA reads as TGTGCCAGCAGTTATACAAGGACAGGGACAGATACGCAGTATTTT.

V usage is TRBV14 and J usage is TRBJ2-7, with a tentative D call TRBD1 (6 bases). Germline CDR1 is SGHDN and CDR2 is FVKESK. The length of the CDR3 is 17 residues. V was trimmed by 1 base and J by 2 bases, leaving 18 bases between them. For the CDR3, the DNA is TGTGCCAGCAGCCAAGTGGGGGCGGCAGGGGAGCCCTACGAGCAGTACTTC. Its translation is CASSQVGAAGEPYEQYF.